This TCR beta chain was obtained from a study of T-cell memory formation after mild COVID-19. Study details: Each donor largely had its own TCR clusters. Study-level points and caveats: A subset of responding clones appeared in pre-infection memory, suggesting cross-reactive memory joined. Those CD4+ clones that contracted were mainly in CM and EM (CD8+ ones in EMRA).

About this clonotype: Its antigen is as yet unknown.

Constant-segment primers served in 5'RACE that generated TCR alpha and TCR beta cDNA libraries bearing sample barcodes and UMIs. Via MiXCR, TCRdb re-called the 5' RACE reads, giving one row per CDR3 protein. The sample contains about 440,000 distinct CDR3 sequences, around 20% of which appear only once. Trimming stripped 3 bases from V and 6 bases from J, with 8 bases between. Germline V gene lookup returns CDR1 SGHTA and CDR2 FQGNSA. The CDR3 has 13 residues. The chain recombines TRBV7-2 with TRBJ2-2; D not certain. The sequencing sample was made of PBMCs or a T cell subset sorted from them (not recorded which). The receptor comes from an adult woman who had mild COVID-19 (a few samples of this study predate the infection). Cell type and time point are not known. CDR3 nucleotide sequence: TGTGCCAGCAGCTTGGTAGGGTCCGGGGAGCTGTTTTTT. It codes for CASSLVGSGELFF.